This T cell receptor beta chain originates from a study of blood T cells in healthy people across ages. About the study: Per every two T cells, about one barcoded beta molecule was captured by template switching. Study-level results: Total diversity from one million sequenced T cells was likely underestimated.

With 5 bases clipped from V and 1 base from J, the junction kept 9 bases outside the gene matches. The CDR3 extends over 16 amino acids. Germline lookup yields CDR1 MGHRA and CDR2 YSYEKL. Together with a sample-barcoded 5' primer, a J-beta primer mix was included in a second PCR lasting roughly 6 to 12 cycles. TCRdb reprocessed the 5' RACE reads with MiXCR, giving one entry per CDR3 protein. Here the sample spans around 1,500,000 distinct CDR3 sequences, roughly 30% being singletons. Samples each had at least 5 micrograms of total RNA extracted. Concerning this clonotype: Its antigen remains unidentified.

The sequenced sample consisted of blood. This receptor was taken from a woman aged 25-40 years in good health. This rearrangement joins TRBV4-1 to TRBJ2-5, with TRBD2 matching 8 bases. The CDR3 spells CASSVTLSGAQETQYF. In DNA form, the CDR3 reads TGCGCCAGCAGCGTGACTCTTAGCGGGGCCCAAGAGACCCAGTACTTC.